This T cell receptor (beta chain) originates from a study of blood T cell repertoires in COVID-19. V lost 4 bases, J lost 0 bases, and 10 bases lay in between. In germline, CDR1 is SGHTA, CDR2 FQGTGA. The CDR3 spans 15 residues. Using immunoSEQ multiplex PCR, the repertoire was profiled, and TCRdb retains in-frame clones only, with some absent. The sample yields around 180,000 clones, 76% seen once. The source of this sequence is a woman aged 45 to 65 with acute COVID-19. Specimen: PBMCs or T cells enriched from blood (not recorded which). The V call is TRBV7-3, the J call TRBJ1-3; D call uncertain. This CDR3 is CASSSDGSSGNTIYF. CDR3 sequence (DNA): TGTGCCAGCAGCTCGGACGGGAGCTCTGGAAACACCATATATTTT.